Each of the 14 T cell receptor beta chains below was sequenced from the same sample in a study of regulatory T cells in long-lasting Graves disease (dated by TCRdb to the early 2020s). This sample's time point label indicates: newly diagnosed GD, antithyroid drugs for less than 3 months. For both TCR sequencing and RNA sequencing, RNA was extracted from PBMCs in TRIzol. Libraries came from multiplex PCR. Instrument used: Illumina HiSeq 4000. To build TCR beta libraries, CDR3 regions were amplified by Arm-PCR using iRepertoire HTBI primers. TCRdb itself trimmed the public reads at Q25 with fastp, ran MiXCR and retained productive beta chains. Each entry merges the rows of one CDR3 protein and shows their most common DNA and genes. Present in this sample are 500,000 or so distinct CDR3 sequences, roughly a sixth of which were seen just once. Together, the top ten hold roughly 25% of the sample. These data also featured in a second study, about T cells in Graves' hyperthyroidism and ophthalmopathy.

The specimen comprised peripheral blood mononuclear cells (PBMCs), sampled at new diagnosis, from a patient treated with antithyroid drugs. All receptors derive from a woman aged 35-60 years with Graves disease. Donor details come from another sample of the same person, matched by shared clones.

This clonotype was seen ten or more times. The V call is TRBV27, the J call TRBJ1-2; possible D gene TRBD1, 6 bases. The ends were cut back, 5 bases at V and 6 bases at J, with 19 bases in the middle. The CDR3 covers 15 residues. Germline loops: CDR1 MNHEY, CDR2 SMNVEV (reference sequence). As DNA, the CDR3 is TGTGCCAGCAGTGCGGGCCCAGGGGAAGTGGATGGCTACACCTTC. This sequence encodes CASSAGPGEVDGYTF.

In its sample, this clonotype was seen many times. The chain joins TRBV28 to TRBJ2-7, with a possible D match to TRBD1 (5 bases). Trimming pared 6 bases from V and 3 bases from J, leaving 9 bases between. This CDR3 region has 12 residues. Germline-derived CDR1 and CDR2 are MDHEN and SYDVKM. DNA for the CDR3: TGTGCCAGCAGCCGTAGGGGCTACGAGCAGTACTTC. This codes for CASSRRGYEQYF.

Many counts were recorded for this clonotype. V usage is TRBV3-1 and J usage is TRBJ2-3; the match to TRBD1 covers 7 bases. The CDR3 covers 17 residues. Per the germline V gene, CDR1 is LGHDT and CDR2 is YNNKEL (reference sequence). Unmatched junction bases numbered 11, after V lost 3 bases and J lost 2 bases. CDR3 coding DNA: TGTGCCAGCAGCCAGATAAGGACAGGAACCTACACAGATACGCAGTATTTT. Its translation: CASSQIRTGTYTDTQYF.

This chain's CDR3 is CAISQDRPISGNTIYF. The DNA of the CDR3 is TGTGCCATCAGTCAGGACAGGCCGATCTCTGGAAACACCATATATTTT. This sequence joins TRBV10-3 and TRBJ1-3, with TRBD1 matching 7 bases. V lost 5 bases to trimming and J lost 0 bases; unmatched junction nucleotides: 7. This CDR3 comprises 16 residues. CDR1 and CDR2 (germline): ENHRY, SYGVKD.

This clonotype has a count of ten or more. The J gene is TRBJ2-1, the V gene TRBV5-1; D is undetermined. Trimming removed 0 bases at V and 4 bases at J, with 5 bases between. CDR3 length: 13 amino acids. Germline CDR1 and CDR2: SGHRS and YFSETQ. Here the CDR3 reads CASSLDPYNEQFF. In nucleotides, the CDR3 is TGCGCCAGCAGCTTGGATCCGTACAATGAGCAGTTCTTC.

This clonotype was counted many times. The chain employs TRBV7-2 and TRBJ2-4; D is ambiguous. This CDR3 is built from 15 residues. V was pared by 3 bases and J by 0 bases, with 9 bases between. The V gene's germline CDR1 is SGHTA and CDR2 FQGNSA. CDR3 sequence reads: CASSLNLVAKNIQYF. The CDR3 nucleotides read TGTGCCAGCAGCTTGAATCTGGTAGCCAAAAACATTCAGTACTTC.

At least ten counts were recorded for this clonotype. The gene calls are TRBV6-1 and TRBJ2-1, with 10 positions matching TRBD1. With V trimmed by 5 bases and J by 10 bases, 14 bases remained unmatched. Germline assignment: CDR1 MNHNS and CDR2 SASEGT. The CDR3 is 16 residues long. The CDR3 coding sequence is TGTGCCAGCAGTCTTGAAGCCGGGACAGGGGAGCGGGAGCAGTTCTTC. This codes for CASSLEAGTGEREQFF.

This clonotype was counted at least ten times. V usage is TRBV9 and J usage is TRBJ2-7; 10 bases map to TRBD1. Germline CDR1 reads SGDLS; CDR2 reads YYNGEE. Trimming cost V 4 bases and J 1 base; bases outside gene matches: 5. CDR3 length equals 15 residues. CDR3: CASSLGQGRSYEQYF. Here the CDR3 DNA reads TGTGCCAGCAGCCTGGGACAGGGGAGGTCCTACGAGCAGTACTTC.

This clonotype was seen repeatedly, ten times or more. This rearrangement joins TRBV30 to TRBJ1-1; tentative D call: TRBD1 (5 bases). The CDR3 extends over 15 amino acids. Trimming shortened V by 3 bases and J by 1 base, and 15 bases separated the two germline ends. CDR1 and CDR2 from the germline V gene are GTSNPN and SVGIG (reference sequence). The CDR3 nucleotides read TGTGCCTGGAGGGTCTTTGGACAATCGAACACTGAAGCTTTCTTT. As protein: CAWRVFGQSNTEAFF. The variable domain in full, completed from reference TRBV30 and TRBJ1-1, reads SQTIHQWPATLVQPVGSPLSLECTVEGTSNPNLYWYRQAAGRGLQLLFYSVGIGQISSEVPQNLSASRPQDRQFILSSKKLLLSDSGFYLCAWRVFGQSNTEAFFGQGTRLTVV.

This chain links TRBV7-2 with TRBJ2-3; no firm D call. CDR3 length: 14 amino acids. Germline V lookup: CDR1 SGHTA, CDR2 FQGNSA. The ends were cut back, 3 bases at V and 2 bases at J, with 9 bases in the middle. Here the CDR3 reads CASSFLTPTDTQYF. As DNA, the CDR3 is TGTGCCAGCAGCTTCCTGACACCCACAGATACGCAGTATTTT.

This clonotype was observed at least ten times. Relative to the germline gene, one junction end is altered; a read error may explain this. The V and J genes are TRBV12-3 or TRBV12-4 and TRBJ2-5, with a tentative D call TRBD1 (6 bases). This CDR3 region has 12 residues. The CDR3 DNA is TGTGCCAGCAGTCCCATAGGACAGTCCATGCACTTC. Its protein product is CASSPIGQSMHF.

The rearrangement uses TRBV5-1 and TRBJ2-1, with 11 bases lining up with TRBD2. The J call is doubtful: the DNA matches TRBJ2-5 better. CDR1 and CDR2 (germline): SGHRS, YFSETQ. This CDR3 has 15 residues. CDR3 sequence reads: CASSLASGGLKTQYF. CDR3 DNA sequence: TGCGCCAGCAGCTTGGCTAGCGGGGGGCTCAAGACCCAGTACTTC.

In its sample, this clonotype was seen many times. This chain links TRBV6-2 or TRBV6-3 with TRBJ1-2; D gene unclear. CDR1 is MNHEY, CDR2 SVGEGT, per germline. The CDR3 loop spans 13 amino acids. V lost 4 bases and J 2 bases, leaving 8 bases between the germline ends. The CDR3 here is CASSWNGNYGYTF. The CDR3 region has the DNA TGTGCCAGCAGTTGGAACGGGAACTATGGCTACACCTTC.

Ten or more counts support this clonotype. This sequence joins TRBV12-3 or TRBV12-4 and TRBJ1-1; a possible D gene is TRBD1 (5 bases). The V end lost 5 bases, the J end lost 3 bases, and 16 bases lay between the germline ends. The CDR3 length is 15 residues. As DNA, the CDR3 is TGTGCCAGCAGTCCCCGGGGGGGAAGAGACACTGAAGCTTTCTTT. Amino acid sequence: CASSPRGGRDTEAFF.